This section outlines one T cell receptor (beta chain) sequence together with its context. This record belongs to a study of tumour-infiltrating T cells in Burkitt lymphoma. Study in general: Productive clonality predicted overall and progression-free survival.

Data came from immunoSEQ multiplex PCR; TCRdb stores just in-frame clones and leaves some out. The profile shows 8,000 or so clones, under 85% of them singletons. Sequenced input: tumor tissue. The receptor's source is a human donor with diffuse large B-cell lymphoma.

CDR3 sequence (DNA): TGTGCCAGTAGTATAGATCGATCACCCCTACGATGGCAGTACTTC. It yields the protein CASSIDRSPLRWQYF. This chain joins TRBV19 and TRBJ2-7; D is undetermined. The CDR3 runs to 15 residues. Germline V CDR1 and CDR2: LNHDA, SQIVND (reference sequence). V was pared by 0 bases and J by 9 bases, with 18 bases between.